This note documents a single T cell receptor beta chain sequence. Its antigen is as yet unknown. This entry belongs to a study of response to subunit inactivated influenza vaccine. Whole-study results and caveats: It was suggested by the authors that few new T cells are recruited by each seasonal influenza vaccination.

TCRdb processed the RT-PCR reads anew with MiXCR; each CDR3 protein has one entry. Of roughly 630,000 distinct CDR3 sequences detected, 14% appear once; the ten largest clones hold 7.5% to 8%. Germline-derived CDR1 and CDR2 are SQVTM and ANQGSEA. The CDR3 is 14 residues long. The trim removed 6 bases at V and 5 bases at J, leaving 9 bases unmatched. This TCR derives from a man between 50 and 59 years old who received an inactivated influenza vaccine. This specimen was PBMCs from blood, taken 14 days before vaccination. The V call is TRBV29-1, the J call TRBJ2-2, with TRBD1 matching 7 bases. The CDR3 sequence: CSVSDRVSTGELFF. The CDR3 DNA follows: TGCAGCGTCTCCGACAGGGTGTCGACCGGGGAGCTGTTTTTT.